This record concerns one TCR beta chain sequence. These data belong to a study of OX40 agonist ivuxolimab in advanced cancers. Data came from immunoSEQ multiplex PCR; TCRdb stores just in-frame clones and leaves some out. This sample carries 50,000 to 80,000 clones, about 89% of them seen once, and the ten largest clones take 4.5% to 5.5%. This sequence was found in an adult with an advanced solid tumor such as melanoma, head and neck, liver or kidney cancer. The source was CD4+ or CD8+ T cells sorted from blood, collected in a trial of the OX40 agonist ivuxolimab.

DNA of the CDR3: TGTGCCAGCAAAGGAGACCTGGCTGACGAGCAGTACTTC. Amino acids: CASKGDLADEQYF. V usage is TRBV27 and J usage is TRBJ2-7; D is ambiguous. The CDR3 sequence is 13 residues long. Deletions cut 7 bases from V and 5 bases from J, with 15 bases between. Germline V gives CDR1 MNHEY, CDR2 SMNVEV (reference sequence).